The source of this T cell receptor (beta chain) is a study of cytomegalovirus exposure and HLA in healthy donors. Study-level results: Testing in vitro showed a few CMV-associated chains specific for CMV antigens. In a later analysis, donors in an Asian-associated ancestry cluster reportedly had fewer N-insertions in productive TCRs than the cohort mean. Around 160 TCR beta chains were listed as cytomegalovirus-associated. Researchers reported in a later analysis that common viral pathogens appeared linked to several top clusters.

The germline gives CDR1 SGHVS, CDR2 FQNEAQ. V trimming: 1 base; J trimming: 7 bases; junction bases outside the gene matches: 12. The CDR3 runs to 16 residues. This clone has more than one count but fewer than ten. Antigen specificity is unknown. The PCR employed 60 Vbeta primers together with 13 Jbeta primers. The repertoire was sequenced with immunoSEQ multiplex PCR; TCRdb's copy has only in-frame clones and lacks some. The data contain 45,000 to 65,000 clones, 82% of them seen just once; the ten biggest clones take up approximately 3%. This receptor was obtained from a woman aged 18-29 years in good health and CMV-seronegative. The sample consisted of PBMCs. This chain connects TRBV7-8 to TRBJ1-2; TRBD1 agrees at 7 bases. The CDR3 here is CASSLVGTAQGGGYTF. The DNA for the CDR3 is TGTGCCAGCAGCTTAGTAGGGACCGCGCAGGGGGGTGGCTACACCTTC.